The 21 T cell receptor beta chains in this list originate from one sample, sequenced in a study of blood T cell repertoires in COVID-19. Profiling relied on immunoSEQ multiplex PCR, and the TCRdb table lists in-frame clones only, not all of them. The repertoire holds about 380,000 clones, 88% seen once, with less than 1.5% in the top ten. Sequencing used PBMCs or T cells enriched from blood (not recorded which). These receptors were obtained from a woman younger than 30 who had recovered from COVID-19.

This clone has just one count. V gene TRBV15 combines with J gene TRBJ1-1; 7 bases align to TRBD1. CDR3 length: 15 amino acids. The germline CDR1 and CDR2 sequences are LNHNV and YYDKDF (reference sequence). Losses at the gene ends were 5 bases for V and 6 bases for J; bases not matched to a gene: 12. The CDR3 DNA sequence: TGTGCCACCAGCGGTGGACAGGACCATTCCCCTGAAGCTTTCTTT. It specifies CATSGGQDHSPEAFF.

This sequence joins TRBV7-2 and TRBJ1-1; no clear D. V was cut by 6 bases and J by 4 bases, with 6 bases left in between. Germline V gene sequence: CDR1 SGHTA, CDR2 FQGNSA. The CDR3 is 11 residues long. CDR3 residues: CASRPSTEAFF. The CDR3 DNA reads TGTGCCAGCAGGCCCAGCACTGAAGCTTTCTTT.

The V gene is TRBV2, the J gene TRBJ2-1, with D possibly TRBD2 on 6 matching bases. The germline gives CDR1 SNHLY, CDR2 FYNNEI. V shed 5 bases and J shed 7 bases, with 12 bases lying between them. This CDR3 contains 13 residues. This CDR3 is CASSKEGLNEQFF. CDR3 in DNA: TGTGCCAGCAGTAAGGAGGGACTGAATGAGCAGTTCTTC. Supplemented by reference TRBV2 and TRBJ2-1, the full variable domain reads EPEVTQTPSHQVTQMGQEVILRCVPISNHLYFYWYRQILGQKVEFLVSFYNNEISEKSEIFDDQFSVERPDGSNFTLKIRSTKLEDSAMYFCASSKEGLNEQFFGPGTRLTVL.

This chain links TRBV10-3 with TRBJ1-4, with TRBD1 matching over 10 bases. V lost 6 bases to trimming and J lost 7 bases; unmatched junction nucleotides: 5. CDR3 length: 14 amino acids. Germline loops: CDR1 ENHRY, CDR2 SYGVKD. CDR3 region: CAISPGQGIEKLFF. The CDR3 DNA sequence: TGTGCCATCAGCCCGGGACAGGGGATTGAAAAACTGTTTTTT.

This clone has just a few counts. The chain recombines TRBV14 with TRBJ2-7; TRBD1 matches at 12 bases. CDR1 is SGHDN, CDR2 FVKESK, per germline. Germline trimming cut 2 bases from V and 1 base from J; bases unmatched to any gene: 6. The CDR3 consists of 17 residues. The CDR3 coding sequence is TGTGCCAGCAGCCAACGGGACAGGGGGCTCGAGTCCTACGAGCAGTACTTC. Translating gives CASSQRDRGLESYEQYF.

This chain joins TRBV5-1 and TRBJ1-1, with 12 bases identical to TRBD1. Looked up from germline, CDR1 is SGHRS and CDR2 is YFSETQ. The CDR3 has 15 residues. With 3 bases clipped from V and 4 bases from J, the junction kept 4 bases outside the gene matches. CDR3 residues: CASSWDRGLGTEAFF. In nucleotides, the CDR3 is TGCGCCAGCAGCTGGGACAGGGGGCTGGGCACTGAAGCTTTCTTT.

This rearrangement joins TRBV4-1 to TRBJ1-5; 8 bases align to TRBD1. CDR1 and CDR2 (germline): MGHRA, YSYEKL. Trimming cost V 4 bases and J 9 bases; bases outside gene matches: 14. This CDR3 comprises 16 residues. The CDR3 spells CASSPRQGPLEGPQHF. Here the CDR3 DNA reads TGCGCCAGCAGCCCCCGACAGGGGCCGCTAGAAGGGCCCCAGCATTTT.

The chain uses TRBV7-9 and TRBJ1-6; tentative D call: TRBD1 (6 bases). V was pared by 4 bases and J by 7 bases, with 11 bases between. CDR1 and CDR2 from the germline V gene are SEHNR and FQNEAQ (reference sequence). The CDR3 sequence is 14 residues long. The CDR3 DNA sequence: TGTGCCAGCAGCTACGGACAGACCAATTCACCCCTCCACTTT. It specifies CASSYGQTNSPLHF.

J is TRBJ1-4 and V is TRBV3-1 (or the pseudogene TRBV3-2); D unclear. There are 12 residues in the CDR3. Germline lookup yields CDR1 LGHDT and CDR2 YNNKEL (reference sequence). V dropped 3 bases and J dropped 14 bases, with 13 bases sitting between them. This CDR3 reads CASSQTGAELFF. For the CDR3, the DNA is TGTGCCAGCAGCCAGACGGGTGCAGAGCTGTTTTTT.

The table lists this clone with a count of one. This chain uses TRBV11-2 with TRBJ2-6; D call uncertain. Germline assignment: CDR1 SGHAT and CDR2 FQNNGV. The ends were cut back, 5 bases at V and 4 bases at J, with 12 bases in the middle. This CDR3 region has 15 residues. The CDR3, as DNA: TGTGCCAGCAGCCGAGAAGTCTCCGGGGCCAACGTCCTGACTTTC. This translates into CASSREVSGANVLTF.

This sequence joins TRBV6-5 and TRBJ2-1, with 9 positions matching TRBD2. The junction had 7 bases not matched to a gene; V was cut back by 7 bases and J by 6 bases. CDR3 length: 14 amino acids. The germline gives CDR1 MNHEY, CDR2 SVGAGI. Written as DNA, the CDR3 is TGTGCCAGCATCAGGGCGGGGGGGTCCAATGAGCAGTTCTTC. As protein: CASIRAGGSNEQFF.

The chain carries TRBV30 and TRBJ1-5; TRBD1 might be the D (6 bases). Germline CDR1 GTSNPN, CDR2 SVGIG (reference sequence). The CDR3 loop spans 14 amino acids. Trimming shortened V by 4 bases and J by 5 bases, and 15 bases separated the two germline ends. The CDR3 DNA reads TGTGCCTGGAACATGGGGGCAGTAGATCAGCCCCAGCATTTT. Translated, it gives CAWNMGAVDQPQHF.

Here the CDR3 reads CSASGGGASDTQYF. CDR3 bases: TGCAGTGCTAGTGGCGGGGGGGCATCAGATACGCAGTATTTT. V gene TRBV20-1 combines with J gene TRBJ2-3; TRBD2 aligns across 9 bases. The J segment lost 4 bases and the V segment lost 3 bases, leaving 5 bases of the junction unmatched. The CDR3 extends over 14 amino acids. Germline CDR1 is DFQATT and CDR2 is SNEGSKA (reference sequence).

The chain combines TRBV6-1 with TRBJ1-5; no reliable D call. This CDR3 is built from 14 residues. Germline CDR1 MNHNS, CDR2 SASEGT. Trimming pared 0 bases from V and 6 bases from J, leaving 9 bases between. CDR3 nucleotide sequence: TGTGCCAGCAGTGAAGCGTTAGGGAGTCAGCCCCAGCATTTT. Translated, it gives CASSEALGSQPQHF.

This clone was detected a few times. The chain recombines TRBV4-2 with TRBJ2-7; D is possibly TRBD1 (6 bases). The CDR3 extends over 15 amino acids. Germline V gene data show CDR1 as LGHNA and CDR2 as YNFKEQ. V was cut by 3 bases and J by 3 bases, with 15 bases left in between. The CDR3 spells CASSHSPGQVYEQYF. In nucleotides, the CDR3 is TGTGCCAGCAGCCATTCTCCGGGACAAGTCTACGAGCAGTACTTC.

A few counts support this clone. The J gene is TRBJ1-2, the V gene TRBV5-6; D may be TRBD1 (5 bases). V lost 2 bases and J 5 bases, leaving 16 bases between the germline ends. This CDR3 contains 15 residues. The germline V gene encodes CDR1 SGHDT and CDR2 YYEEEE. CDR3 DNA: TGTGCCAGCAGCTTCGGTTTTGGGGGGAAGTATGGCTACACCTTC. Its protein product is CASSFGFGGKYGYTF.

V is TRBV28 and J is TRBJ1-1; D gene ambiguous. V dropped 6 bases and J dropped 1 base, with 9 bases sitting between them. Germline V gene sequence: CDR1 MDHEN, CDR2 SYDVKM. CDR3 length equals 13 residues. CDR3 protein: CASSPDTNTEAFF. The DNA for the CDR3 is TGTGCCAGCAGCCCCGACACGAACACTGAAGCTTTCTTT.

The V call is TRBV27, the J call TRBJ2-7; D gene ambiguous. This CDR3 is 14 amino acids long. Germline lookup yields CDR1 MNHEY and CDR2 SMNVEV (reference sequence). V lost 2 bases to trimming and J lost 7 bases, with 15 bases between them. Here the CDR3 reads CASSLELHSGEQYF. The CDR3 DNA reads as TGTGCCAGCAGTTTAGAACTTCACAGTGGGGAGCAGTACTTC.

The chain couples TRBV11-2 to TRBJ1-1; weak D call: TRBD1 (5 bases). CDR3 length: 14 amino acids. Germline-derived CDR1 and CDR2 are SGHAT and FQNNGV. Trimming took 6 bases from V and 6 from J, leaving 17 bases between them. The CDR3 here is CASRELQGYPEAFF. CDR3 DNA: TGTGCCAGCAGGGAACTGCAGGGTTACCCTGAAGCTTTCTTT.

The chain employs TRBV28 and TRBJ1-4; 7 bases line up with TRBD1. Germline CDR1 reads MDHEN; CDR2 reads SYDVKM. There are 14 residues in the CDR3. With V trimmed by 6 bases and J by 8 bases, 9 bases remained unmatched. The CDR3 region is CASRLPGTVEKLFF. The CDR3 nucleotides are TGTGCCAGCAGGTTACCGGGGACAGTAGAAAAACTGTTTTTT. Supplemented by reference TRBV28 and TRBJ1-4, the full variable domain reads DVKVTQSSRYLVKRTGEKVFLECVQDMDHENMFWYRQDPGLGLRLIYFSYDVKMKEKGDIPEGYSVSREKKERFSLILESASTNQTSMYLCASRLPGTVEKLFFGSGTQLSVL.

The chain has TRBV30 and TRBJ1-6, with D maybe TRBD1 (6 bases). V was pared by 3 bases and J by 5 bases, with 14 bases between. Germline V gene sequence: CDR1 GTSNPN, CDR2 SVGIG (reference sequence). This CDR3 comprises 15 residues. The CDR3 DNA is TGTGCCTGGAGGGGGGGGCCCCGAAATAATTCACCCCTCCACTTT. It yields the protein CAWRGGPRNNSPLHF.